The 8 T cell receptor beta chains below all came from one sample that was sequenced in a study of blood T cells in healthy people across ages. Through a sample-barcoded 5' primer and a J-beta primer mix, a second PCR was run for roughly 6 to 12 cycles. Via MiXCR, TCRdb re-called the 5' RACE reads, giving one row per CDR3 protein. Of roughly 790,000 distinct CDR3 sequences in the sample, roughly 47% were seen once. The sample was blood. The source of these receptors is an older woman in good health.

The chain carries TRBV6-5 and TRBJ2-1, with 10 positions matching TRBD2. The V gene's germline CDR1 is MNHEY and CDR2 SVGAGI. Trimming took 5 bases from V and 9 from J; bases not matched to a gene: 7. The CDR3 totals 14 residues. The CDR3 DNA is TGTGCCAGCAGTGAGACTAGCGGGCACGGTGAGCAGTTCTTC. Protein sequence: CASSETSGHGEQFF.

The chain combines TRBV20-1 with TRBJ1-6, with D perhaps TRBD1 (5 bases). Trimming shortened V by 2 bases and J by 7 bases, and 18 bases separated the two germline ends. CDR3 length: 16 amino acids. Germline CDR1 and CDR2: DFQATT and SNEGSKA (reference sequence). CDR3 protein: CSARRAPGTPNSPLHF. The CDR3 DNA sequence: TGCAGTGCTAGAAGAGCCCCCGGGACCCCAAATTCACCCCTCCACTTT.

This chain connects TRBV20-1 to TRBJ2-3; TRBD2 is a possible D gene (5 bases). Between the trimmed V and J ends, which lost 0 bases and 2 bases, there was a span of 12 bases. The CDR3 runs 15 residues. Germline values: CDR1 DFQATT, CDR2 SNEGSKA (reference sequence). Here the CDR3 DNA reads TGCAGTGCTAGAGATATGAAGCGGACCACAGATACGCAGTATTTT. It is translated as CSARDMKRTTDTQYF.

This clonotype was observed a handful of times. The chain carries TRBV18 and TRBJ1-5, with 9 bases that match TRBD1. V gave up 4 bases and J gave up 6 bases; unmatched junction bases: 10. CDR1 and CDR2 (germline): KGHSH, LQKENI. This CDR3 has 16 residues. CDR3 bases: TGTGCCAGCTCACGATCAACAGGGGGCTTTAGTCAGCCCCAGCATTTT. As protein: CASSRSTGGFSQPQHF. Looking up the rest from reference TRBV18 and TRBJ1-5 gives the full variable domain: NAGVMQNPRHLVRRRGQEARLRCSPMKGHSHVYWYRQLPEEGLKFMVYLQKENIIDESGMPKERFSAEFPKEGPSILRIQQVVRGDSAAYFCASSRSTGGFSQPQHFGDGTRLSIL.

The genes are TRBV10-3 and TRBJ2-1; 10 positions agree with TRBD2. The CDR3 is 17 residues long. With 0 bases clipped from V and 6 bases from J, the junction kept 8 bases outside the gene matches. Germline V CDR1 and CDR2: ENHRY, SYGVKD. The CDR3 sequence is CAISESLQSGGANEQFF. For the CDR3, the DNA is TGTGCCATCAGTGAGTCGCTCCAGAGCGGGGGGGCCAATGAGCAGTTCTTC.

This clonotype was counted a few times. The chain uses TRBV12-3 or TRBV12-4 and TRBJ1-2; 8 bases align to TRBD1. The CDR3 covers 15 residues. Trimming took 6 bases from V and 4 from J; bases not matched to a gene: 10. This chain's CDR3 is CASSTGTGWSYGYTF. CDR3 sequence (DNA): TGTGCCAGCAGCACTGGGACAGGTTGGAGCTATGGCTACACCTTC.

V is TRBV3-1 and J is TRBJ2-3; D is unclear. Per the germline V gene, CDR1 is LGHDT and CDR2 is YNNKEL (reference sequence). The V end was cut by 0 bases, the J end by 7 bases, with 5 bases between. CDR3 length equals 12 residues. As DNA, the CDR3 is TGTGCCAGCAGCCAAGATCGGTATACGCAGTATTTT. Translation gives CASSQDRYTQYF.

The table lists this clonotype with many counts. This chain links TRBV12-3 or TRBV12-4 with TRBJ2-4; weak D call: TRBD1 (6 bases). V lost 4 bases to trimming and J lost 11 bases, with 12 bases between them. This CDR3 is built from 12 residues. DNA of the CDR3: TGTGCCAGCAGTTCTGACAGGATGGTTCAGTACTTC. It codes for CASSSDRMVQYF.